The source of this TCR beta chain is a study of blood T cell repertoires in COVID-19. On the study more broadly: Material from acute and convalescent COVID-19 was sourced from the United States, Italy and Spain. The analysed material was cDNA or gDNA that came from T cells, B-cell-depleted T cells, or PBMCs.

V dropped 1 base and J dropped 1 base, with 6 bases sitting between them. Germline loops: CDR1 LGHDT, CDR2 YNNKEL (reference sequence). The CDR3 spans 14 residues. Study processing details: Counts of nucleated cells, estimated from reference gene primer amplification, were obtained. Profiling relied on immunoSEQ multiplex PCR, and the TCRdb table lists in-frame clones only, not all of them. V and J calls and clone size are given by that table; D and trimming were obtained from the DNA. The sample includes 110,000 to 150,000 clones, 85% to 90% of them seen just once. The chain has TRBV3-1 (or the pseudogene TRBV3-2) and TRBJ2-3; D perhaps matches TRBD1 (5 bases). Sequencing was carried out using peripheral blood. The clonotype originates from an elderly woman with acute or convalescent COVID-19. The CDR3 sequence is CASSQVQGTDTQYF. The CDR3 region has the DNA TGTGCCAGCAGCCAAGTACAGGGCACAGATACGCAGTATTTT.